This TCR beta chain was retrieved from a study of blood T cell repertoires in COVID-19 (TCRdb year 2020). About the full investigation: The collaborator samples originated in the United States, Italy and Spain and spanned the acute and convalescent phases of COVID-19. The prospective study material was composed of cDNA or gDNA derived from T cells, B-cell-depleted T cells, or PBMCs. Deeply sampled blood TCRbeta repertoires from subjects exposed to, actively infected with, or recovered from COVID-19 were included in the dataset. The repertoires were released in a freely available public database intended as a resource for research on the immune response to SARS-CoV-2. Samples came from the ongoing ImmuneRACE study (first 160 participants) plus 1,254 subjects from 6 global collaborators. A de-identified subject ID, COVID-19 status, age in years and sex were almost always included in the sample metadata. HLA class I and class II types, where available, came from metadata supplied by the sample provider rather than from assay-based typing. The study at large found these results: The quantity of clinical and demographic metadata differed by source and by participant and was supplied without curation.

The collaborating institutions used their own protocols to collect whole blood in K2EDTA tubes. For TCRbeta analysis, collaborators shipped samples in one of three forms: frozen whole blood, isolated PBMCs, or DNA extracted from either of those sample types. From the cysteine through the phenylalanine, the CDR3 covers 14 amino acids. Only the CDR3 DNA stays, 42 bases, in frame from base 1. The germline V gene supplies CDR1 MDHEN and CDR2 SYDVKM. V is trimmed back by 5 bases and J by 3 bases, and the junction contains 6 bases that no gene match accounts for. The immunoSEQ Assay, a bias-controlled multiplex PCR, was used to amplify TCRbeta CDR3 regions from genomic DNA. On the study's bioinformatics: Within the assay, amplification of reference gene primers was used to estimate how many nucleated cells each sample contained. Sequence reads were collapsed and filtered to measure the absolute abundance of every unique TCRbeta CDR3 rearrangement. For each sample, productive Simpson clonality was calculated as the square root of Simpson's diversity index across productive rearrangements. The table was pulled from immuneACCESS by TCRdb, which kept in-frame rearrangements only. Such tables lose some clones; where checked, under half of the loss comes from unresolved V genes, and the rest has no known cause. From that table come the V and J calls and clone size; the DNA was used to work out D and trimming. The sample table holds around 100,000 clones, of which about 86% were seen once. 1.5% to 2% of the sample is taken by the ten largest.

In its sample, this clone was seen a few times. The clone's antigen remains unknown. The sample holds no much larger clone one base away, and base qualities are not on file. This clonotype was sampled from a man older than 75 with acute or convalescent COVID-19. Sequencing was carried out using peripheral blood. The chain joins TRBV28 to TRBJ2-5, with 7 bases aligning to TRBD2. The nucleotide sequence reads TGTGCCAGCAGTCCCTCTCGGGAGGAAGAGACCCAGTACTTC. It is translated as CASSPSREEETQYF.